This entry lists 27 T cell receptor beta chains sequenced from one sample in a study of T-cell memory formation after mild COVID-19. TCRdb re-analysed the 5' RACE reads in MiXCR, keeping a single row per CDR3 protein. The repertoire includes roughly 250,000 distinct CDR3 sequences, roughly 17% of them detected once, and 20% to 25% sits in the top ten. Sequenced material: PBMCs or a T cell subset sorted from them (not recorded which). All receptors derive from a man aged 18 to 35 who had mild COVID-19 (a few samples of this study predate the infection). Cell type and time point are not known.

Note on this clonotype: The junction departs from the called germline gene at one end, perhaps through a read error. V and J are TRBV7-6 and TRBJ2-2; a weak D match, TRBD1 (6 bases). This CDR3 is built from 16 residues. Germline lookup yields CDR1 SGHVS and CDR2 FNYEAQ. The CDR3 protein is CASRNVGQGNSGELFF. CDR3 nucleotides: TGTGCCAGCAGAAACGTGGGGCAGGGGAACTCCGGGGAGCTGTTTTTT. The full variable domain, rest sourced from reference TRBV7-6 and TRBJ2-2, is GAGVSQSPRYKVTKRGQDVALRCDPISGHVSLYWYRQALGQGPEFLTYFNYEAQQDKSGLPNDRFSAERPEGSISTLTIQRTEQRDSAMYRCASRNVGQGNSGELFFGEGSRLTVL.

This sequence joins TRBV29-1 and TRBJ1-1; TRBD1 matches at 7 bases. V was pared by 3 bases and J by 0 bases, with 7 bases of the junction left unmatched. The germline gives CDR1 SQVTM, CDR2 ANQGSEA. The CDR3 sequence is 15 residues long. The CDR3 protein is CSVDFPGQMNTEAFF. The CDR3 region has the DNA TGCAGCGTTGATTTTCCGGGACAGATGAACACTGAAGCTTTCTTT. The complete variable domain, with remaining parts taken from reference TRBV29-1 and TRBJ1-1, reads SAVISQKPSRDICQRGTSLTIQCQVDSQVTMMFWYRQQPGQSLTLIATANQGSEATYESGFVIDKFPISRPNLTFSTLTVSNMSPEDSSIYLCSVDFPGQMNTEAFFGQGTRLTVV.

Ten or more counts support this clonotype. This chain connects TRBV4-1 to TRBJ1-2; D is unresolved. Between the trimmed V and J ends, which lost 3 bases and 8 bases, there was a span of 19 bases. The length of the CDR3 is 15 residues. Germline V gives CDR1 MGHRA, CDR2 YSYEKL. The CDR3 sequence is CASSHEFQRSGGYTF. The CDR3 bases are TGCGCCAGCAGCCATGAGTTCCAGAGAAGTGGAGGCTACACCTTC.

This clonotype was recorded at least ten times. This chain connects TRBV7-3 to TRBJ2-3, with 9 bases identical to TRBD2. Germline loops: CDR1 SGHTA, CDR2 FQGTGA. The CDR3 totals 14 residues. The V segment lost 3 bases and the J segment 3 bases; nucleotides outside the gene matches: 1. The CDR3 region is CASSFGLATDTQYF. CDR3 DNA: TGTGCCAGCAGCTTCGGACTAGCGACAGATACGCAGTATTTT.

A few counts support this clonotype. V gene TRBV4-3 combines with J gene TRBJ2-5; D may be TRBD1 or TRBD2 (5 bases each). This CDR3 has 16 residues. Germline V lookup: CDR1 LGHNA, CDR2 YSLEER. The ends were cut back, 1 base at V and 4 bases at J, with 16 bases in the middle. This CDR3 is CASSQVSGAIGETQYF. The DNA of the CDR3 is TGCGCCAGCAGCCAAGTGTCCGGGGCGATTGGAGAGACCCAGTACTTC.

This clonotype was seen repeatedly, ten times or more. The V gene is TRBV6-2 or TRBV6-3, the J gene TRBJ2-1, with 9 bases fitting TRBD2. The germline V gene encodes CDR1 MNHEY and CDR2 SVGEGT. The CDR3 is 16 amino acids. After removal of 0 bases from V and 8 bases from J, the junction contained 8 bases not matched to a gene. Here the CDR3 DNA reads TGTGCCAGCAGTTACTCGAGGTTTTCTAGCGGGGATGAGCAGTTCTTC. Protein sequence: CASSYSRFSSGDEQFF.

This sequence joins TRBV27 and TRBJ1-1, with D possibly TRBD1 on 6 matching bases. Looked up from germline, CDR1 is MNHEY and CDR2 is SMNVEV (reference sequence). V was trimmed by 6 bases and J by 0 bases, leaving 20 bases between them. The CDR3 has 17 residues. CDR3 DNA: TGTGCCAGCAGAGCCGGGGCCTCCGGGGGCCTGAACACTGAAGCTTTCTTT. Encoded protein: CASRAGASGGLNTEAFF.

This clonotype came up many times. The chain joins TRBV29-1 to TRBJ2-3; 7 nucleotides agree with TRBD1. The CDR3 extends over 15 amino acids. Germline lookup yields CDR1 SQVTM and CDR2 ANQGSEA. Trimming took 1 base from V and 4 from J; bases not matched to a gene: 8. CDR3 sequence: CSVEVRRQGPDTQYF. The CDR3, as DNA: TGCAGCGTTGAAGTCCGCCGACAGGGCCCAGATACGCAGTATTTT.

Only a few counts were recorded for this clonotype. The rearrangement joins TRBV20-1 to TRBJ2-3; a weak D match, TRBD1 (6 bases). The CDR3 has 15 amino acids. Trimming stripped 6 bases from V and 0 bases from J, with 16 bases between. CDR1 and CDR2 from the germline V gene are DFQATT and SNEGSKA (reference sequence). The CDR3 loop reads CSAHHPGQSTDTQYF. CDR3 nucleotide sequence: TGCAGTGCCCATCACCCAGGACAGAGCACAGATACGCAGTATTTT.

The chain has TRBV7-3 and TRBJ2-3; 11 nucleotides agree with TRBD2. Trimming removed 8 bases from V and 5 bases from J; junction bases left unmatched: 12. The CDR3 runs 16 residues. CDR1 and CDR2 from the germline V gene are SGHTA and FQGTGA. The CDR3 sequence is CASSPEGGLAGDTQYF. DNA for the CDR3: TGTGCCAGCTCCCCCGAGGGTGGACTAGCGGGAGATACGCAGTATTTT.

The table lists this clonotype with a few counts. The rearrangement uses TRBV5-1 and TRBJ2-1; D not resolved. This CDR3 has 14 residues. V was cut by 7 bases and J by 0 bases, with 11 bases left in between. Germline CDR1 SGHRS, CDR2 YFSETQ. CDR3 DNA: TGCGCCAGCCGCACAGACCTCTCCTACAATGAGCAGTTCTTC. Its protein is CASRTDLSYNEQFF.

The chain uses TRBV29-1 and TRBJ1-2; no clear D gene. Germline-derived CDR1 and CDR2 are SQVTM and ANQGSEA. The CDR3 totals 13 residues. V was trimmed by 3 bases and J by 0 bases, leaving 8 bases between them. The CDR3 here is CSVEVPPNYGYTF. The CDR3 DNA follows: TGCAGCGTTGAGGTCCCTCCTAACTATGGCTACACCTTC. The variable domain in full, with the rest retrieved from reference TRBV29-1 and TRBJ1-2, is SAVISQKPSRDICQRGTSLTIQCQVDSQVTMMFWYRQQPGQSLTLIATANQGSEATYESGFVIDKFPISRPNLTFSTLTVSNMSPEDSSIYLCSVEVPPNYGYTFGSGTRLTVV.

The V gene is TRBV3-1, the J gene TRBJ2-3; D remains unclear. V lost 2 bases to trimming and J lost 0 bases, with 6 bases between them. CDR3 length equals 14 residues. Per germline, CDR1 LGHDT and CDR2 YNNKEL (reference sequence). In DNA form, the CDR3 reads TGTGCCAGCAGCCAACGGTATAGCACAGATACGCAGTATTTT. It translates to CASSQRYSTDTQYF.

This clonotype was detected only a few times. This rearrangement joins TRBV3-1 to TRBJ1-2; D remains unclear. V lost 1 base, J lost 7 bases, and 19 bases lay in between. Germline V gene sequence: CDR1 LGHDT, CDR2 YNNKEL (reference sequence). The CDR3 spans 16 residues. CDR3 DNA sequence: TGTGCCAGCAGCCAAGTTTCTACACCCTACCTATCTGGCTACACCTTC. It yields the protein CASSQVSTPYLSGYTF.

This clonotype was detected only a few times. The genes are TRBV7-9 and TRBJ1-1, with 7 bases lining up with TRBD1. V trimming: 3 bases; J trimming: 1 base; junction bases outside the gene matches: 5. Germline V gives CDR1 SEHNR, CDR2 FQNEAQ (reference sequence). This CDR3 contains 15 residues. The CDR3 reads CASSFNTGENTEAFF. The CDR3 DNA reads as TGTGCCAGCAGCTTCAATACAGGGGAGAACACTGAAGCTTTCTTT.

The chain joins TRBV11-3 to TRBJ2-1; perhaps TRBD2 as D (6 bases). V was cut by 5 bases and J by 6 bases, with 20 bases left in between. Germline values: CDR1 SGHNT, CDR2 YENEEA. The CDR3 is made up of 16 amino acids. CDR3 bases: TGTGCCAGCAGCCAAAGCGGGCTGGGAGGACCCAATGAGCAGTTCTTC. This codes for CASSQSGLGGPNEQFF.

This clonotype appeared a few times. The CDR3, as DNA: TGTGCCAGCTCACCACAACGGAGAAACACTGAAGCTTTCTTT. The encoded protein is CASSPQRRNTEAFF. The V gene is TRBV18, the J gene TRBJ1-1; no firm D call. Per germline, CDR1 KGHSH and CDR2 LQKENI. The CDR3 has 14 amino acids. V was cut by 1 base and J by 2 bases, with 8 bases left in between.

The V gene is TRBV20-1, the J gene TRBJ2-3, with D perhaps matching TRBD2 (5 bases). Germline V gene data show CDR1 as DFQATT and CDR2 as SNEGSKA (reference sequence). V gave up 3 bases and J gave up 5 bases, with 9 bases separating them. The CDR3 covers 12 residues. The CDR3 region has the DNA TGCAGTGCTAGGCCAGCGGTAGATACGCAGTATTTT. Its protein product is CSARPAVDTQYF.

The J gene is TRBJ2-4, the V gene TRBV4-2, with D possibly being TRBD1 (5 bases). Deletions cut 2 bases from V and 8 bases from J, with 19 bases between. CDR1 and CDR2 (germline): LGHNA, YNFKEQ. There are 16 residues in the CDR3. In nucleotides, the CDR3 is TGTGCCAGCAGCCAACGACAGCTTTCGGCCAAGCACATTCAGTACTTC. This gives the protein CASSQRQLSAKHIQYF.

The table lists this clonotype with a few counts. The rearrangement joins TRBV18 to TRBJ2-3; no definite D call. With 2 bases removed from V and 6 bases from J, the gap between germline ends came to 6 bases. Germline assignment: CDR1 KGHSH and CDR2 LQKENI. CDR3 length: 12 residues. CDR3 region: CASSPARDTQYF. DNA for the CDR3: TGTGCCAGCTCACCAGCGAGGGATACGCAGTATTTT.

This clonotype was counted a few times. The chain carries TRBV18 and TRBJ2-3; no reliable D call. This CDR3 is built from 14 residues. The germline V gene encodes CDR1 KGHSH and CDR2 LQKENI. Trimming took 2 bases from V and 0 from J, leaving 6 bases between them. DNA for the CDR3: TGTGCCAGCTCACCATGGGCTAGCACAGATACGCAGTATTTT. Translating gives CASSPWASTDTQYF.

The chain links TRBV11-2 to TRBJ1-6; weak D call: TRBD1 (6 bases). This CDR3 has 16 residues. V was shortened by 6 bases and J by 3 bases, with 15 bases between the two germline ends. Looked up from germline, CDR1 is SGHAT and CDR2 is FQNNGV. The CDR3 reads CASRGTSLGYNSPLHF. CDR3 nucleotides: TGTGCCAGCAGGGGGACATCTCTTGGCTATAATTCACCCCTCCACTTT. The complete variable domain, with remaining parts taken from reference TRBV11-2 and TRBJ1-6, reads EAGVAQSPRYKIIEKRQSVAFWCNPISGHATLYWYQQILGQGPKLLIQFQNNGVVDDSQLPKDRFSAERLKGVDSTLKIQPAKLEDSAVYLCASRGTSLGYNSPLHFGNGTRLTVT.

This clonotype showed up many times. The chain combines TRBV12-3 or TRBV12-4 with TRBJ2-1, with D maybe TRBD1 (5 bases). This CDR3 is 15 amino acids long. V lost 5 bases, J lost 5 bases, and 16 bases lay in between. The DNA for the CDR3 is TGTGCCAGCAGTCCCCAGGGCTTAGCTGACAATGAGCAGTTCTTC. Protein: CASSPQGLADNEQFF.

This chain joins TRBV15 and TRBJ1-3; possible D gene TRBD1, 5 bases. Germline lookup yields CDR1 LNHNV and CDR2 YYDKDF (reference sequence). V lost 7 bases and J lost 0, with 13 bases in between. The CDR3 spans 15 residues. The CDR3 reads CATTTRGSSGNTIYF. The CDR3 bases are TGTGCCACCACCACTCGGGGCTCCTCTGGAAACACCATATATTTT. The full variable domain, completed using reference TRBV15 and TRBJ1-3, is DAMVIQNPRYQVTQFGKPVTLSCSQTLNHNVMYWYQQKSSQAPKLLFHYYDKDFNNEADTPDNFQSRRPNTSFCFLDIRSPGLGDTAMYLCATTTRGSSGNTIYFGEGSWLTVV.

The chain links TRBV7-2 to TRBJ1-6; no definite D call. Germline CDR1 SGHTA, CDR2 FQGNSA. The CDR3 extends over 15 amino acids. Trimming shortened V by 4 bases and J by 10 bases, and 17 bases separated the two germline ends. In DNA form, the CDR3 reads TGTGCCAGCAGCTCAAGGACCATCTTGTCGTCACCCCTCCACTTT. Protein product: CASSSRTILSSPLHF.

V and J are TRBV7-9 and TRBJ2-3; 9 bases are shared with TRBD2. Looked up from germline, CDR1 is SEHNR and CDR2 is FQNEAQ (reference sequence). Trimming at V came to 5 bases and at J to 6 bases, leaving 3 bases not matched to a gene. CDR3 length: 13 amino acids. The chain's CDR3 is CASSSAGGDTQYF. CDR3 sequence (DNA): TGTGCCAGCAGCAGCGCGGGGGGGGATACGCAGTATTTT.

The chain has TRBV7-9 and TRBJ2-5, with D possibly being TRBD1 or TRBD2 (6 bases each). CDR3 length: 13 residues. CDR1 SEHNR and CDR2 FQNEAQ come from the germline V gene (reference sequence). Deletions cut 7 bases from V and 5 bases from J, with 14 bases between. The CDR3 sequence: CASISGAGETQYF. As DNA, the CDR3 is TGTGCCAGCATCTCGGGGGCGGGGGAGACCCAGTACTTC.